A few counts support the clone carrying this T cell receptor (beta chain). Its specificity is unknown. J gave up 4 bases and V 5 bases, and 5 bases lay outside the gene matches. Looked up from germline, CDR1 is SGHAT and CDR2 is FQNNGV. This CDR3 has 14 residues. TCRdb used MiXCR to reprocess the 5' RACE reads, holding one entry per CDR3 protein. The sample records approximately 110,000 distinct CDR3 sequences, 7.4% being singletons. The record originates from a study of T cells after yellow fever vaccination. General study findings and limits: Though weaker, the secondary response peaked faster, on day 5 versus 15.

The sequence derives from a man aged 18 to 35 who received the YFV17D yellow fever vaccine. V gene TRBV11-2 combines with J gene TRBJ1-3; 7 bases line up with TRBD1. This specimen was CD4+ T cells sorted from PBMCs, taken 10 to 11 days after the first yellow fever vaccination. This CDR3 is CASSPQGQGNTIYF. CDR3 coding DNA: TGTGCCAGCAGCCCCCAGGGACAGGGAAACACCATATATTTT.